Given below is one T cell receptor beta chain in context. Profiled with immunoSEQ multiplex PCR; TCRdb holds only in-frame clones, not every one. In the table there are 55,000 to 65,000 clones, about 97% of which are singletons. Germline lookup yields CDR1 SGHRS and CDR2 YFSETQ. The CDR3 is made up of 18 amino acids. V was clipped by 0 bases and J by 2 bases; unmatched bases: 11. This sample is drawn from a study of technical replicates of blood from a handful of donors. Source material: T cells isolated from PBMCs. This sequence joins TRBV5-1 and TRBJ2-7; TRBD2 aligns across 10 bases. This TCR came from a human donor in good health. The CDR3 loop reads CASSLGASGSYGPYEQYF. The CDR3 DNA is TGCGCCAGCAGCTTGGGGGCTAGCGGGAGTTATGGCCCCTACGAGCAGTACTTC.